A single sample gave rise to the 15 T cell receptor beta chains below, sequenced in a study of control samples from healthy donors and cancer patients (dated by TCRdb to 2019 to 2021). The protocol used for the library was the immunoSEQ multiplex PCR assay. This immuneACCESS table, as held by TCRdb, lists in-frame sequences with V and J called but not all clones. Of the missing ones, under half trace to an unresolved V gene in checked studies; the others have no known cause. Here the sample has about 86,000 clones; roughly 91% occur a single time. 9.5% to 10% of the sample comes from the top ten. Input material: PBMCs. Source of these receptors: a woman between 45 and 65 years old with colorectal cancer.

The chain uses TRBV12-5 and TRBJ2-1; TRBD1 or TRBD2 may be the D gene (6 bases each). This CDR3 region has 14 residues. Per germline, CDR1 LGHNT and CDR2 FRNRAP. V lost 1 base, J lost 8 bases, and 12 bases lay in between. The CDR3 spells CASGLGGTFDEQFF. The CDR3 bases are TGTGCTAGTGGTTTGGGCGGGACATTCGATGAGCAGTTCTTC.

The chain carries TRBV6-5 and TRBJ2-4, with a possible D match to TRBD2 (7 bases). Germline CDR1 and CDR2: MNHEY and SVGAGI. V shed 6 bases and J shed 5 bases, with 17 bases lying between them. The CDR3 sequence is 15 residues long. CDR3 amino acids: CASSNVGGGQNIQYF. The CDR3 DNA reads TGTGCCAGCAGCAACGTAGGGGGGGGCCAAAACATTCAGTACTTC.

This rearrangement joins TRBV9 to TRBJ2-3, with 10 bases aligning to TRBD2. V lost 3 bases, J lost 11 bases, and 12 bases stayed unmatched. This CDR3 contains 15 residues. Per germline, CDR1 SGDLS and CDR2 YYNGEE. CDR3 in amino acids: CASSGYSGGPIRQYF. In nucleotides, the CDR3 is TGTGCCAGCAGCGGTTATAGCGGGGGGCCCATTCGGCAGTATTTT.

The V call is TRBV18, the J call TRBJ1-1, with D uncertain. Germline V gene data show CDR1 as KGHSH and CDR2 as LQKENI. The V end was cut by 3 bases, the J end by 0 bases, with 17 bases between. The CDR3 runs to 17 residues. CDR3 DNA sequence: TGTGCCAGCTCACCGACCGATCCGGCGGGCATGAACACTGAAGCTTTCTTT. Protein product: CASSPTDPAGMNTEAFF.

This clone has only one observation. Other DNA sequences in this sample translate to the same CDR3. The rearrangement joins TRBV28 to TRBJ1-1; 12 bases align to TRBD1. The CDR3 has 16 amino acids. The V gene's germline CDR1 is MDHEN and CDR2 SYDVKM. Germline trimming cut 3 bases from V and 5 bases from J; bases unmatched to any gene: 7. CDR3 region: CASSFVGTGGRTEAFF. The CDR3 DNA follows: TGTGCCAGCAGTTTCGTTGGGACAGGGGGCCGAACTGAAGCTTTCTTT.

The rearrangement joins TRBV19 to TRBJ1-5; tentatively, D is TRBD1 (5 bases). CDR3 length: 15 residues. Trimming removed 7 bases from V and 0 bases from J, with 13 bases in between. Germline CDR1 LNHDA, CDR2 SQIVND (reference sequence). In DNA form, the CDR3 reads TGTGCCAGTACCCTTGACAGATATAGCAATCAGCCCCAGCATTTT. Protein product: CASTLDRYSNQPQHF.

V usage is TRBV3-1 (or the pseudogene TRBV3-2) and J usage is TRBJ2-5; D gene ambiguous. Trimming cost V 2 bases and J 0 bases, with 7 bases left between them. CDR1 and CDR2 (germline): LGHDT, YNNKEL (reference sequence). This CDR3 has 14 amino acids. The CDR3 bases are TGTGCCAGCAGCCAACTTAGCAACCAAGAGACCCAGTACTTC. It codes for CASSQLSNQETQYF.

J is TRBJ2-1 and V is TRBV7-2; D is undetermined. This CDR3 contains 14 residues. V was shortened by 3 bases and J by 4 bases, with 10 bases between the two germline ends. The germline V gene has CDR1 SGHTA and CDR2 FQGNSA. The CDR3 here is CASSFVAAYNEQFF. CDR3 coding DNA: TGTGCCAGCAGCTTTGTGGCAGCGTACAATGAGCAGTTCTTC.

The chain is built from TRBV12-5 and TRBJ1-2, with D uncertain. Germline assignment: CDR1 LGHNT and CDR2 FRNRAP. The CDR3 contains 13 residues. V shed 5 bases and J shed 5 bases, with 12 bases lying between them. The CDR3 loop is CASGPPGWYGYTF. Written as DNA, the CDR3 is TGTGCTAGTGGTCCTCCGGGTTGGTATGGCTACACCTTC. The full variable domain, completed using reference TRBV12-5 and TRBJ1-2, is DARVTQTPRHKVTEMGQEVTMRCQPILGHNTVFWYRQTMMQGLELLAYFRNRAPLDDSGMPKDRFSAEMPDATLATLKIQPSEPRDSAVYFCASGPPGWYGYTFGSGTRLTVV.

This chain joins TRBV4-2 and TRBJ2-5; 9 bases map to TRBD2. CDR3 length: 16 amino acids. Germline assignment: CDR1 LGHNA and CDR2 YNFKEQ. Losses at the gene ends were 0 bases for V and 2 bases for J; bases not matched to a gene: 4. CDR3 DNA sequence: TGTGCCAGCAGCCAAGAAGCTAGCGGGAAACAAGAGACCCAGTACTTC. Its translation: CASSQEASGKQETQYF.

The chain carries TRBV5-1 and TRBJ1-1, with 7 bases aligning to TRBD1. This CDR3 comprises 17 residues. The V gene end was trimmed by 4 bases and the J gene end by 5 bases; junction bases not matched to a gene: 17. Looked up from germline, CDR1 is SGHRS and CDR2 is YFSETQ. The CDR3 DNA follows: TGCGCCAGCAGCAGAATTTTCGCGACAGGGTCGAGTACTGAAGCTTTCTTT. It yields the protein CASSRIFATGSSTEAFF.

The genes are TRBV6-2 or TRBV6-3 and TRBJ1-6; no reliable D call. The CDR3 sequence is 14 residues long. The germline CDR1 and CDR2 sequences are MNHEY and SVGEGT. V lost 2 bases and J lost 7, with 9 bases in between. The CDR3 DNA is TGTGCCAGCAGTTACATGGAGAGGAATTCACCCCTCCACTTT. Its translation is CASSYMERNSPLHF.

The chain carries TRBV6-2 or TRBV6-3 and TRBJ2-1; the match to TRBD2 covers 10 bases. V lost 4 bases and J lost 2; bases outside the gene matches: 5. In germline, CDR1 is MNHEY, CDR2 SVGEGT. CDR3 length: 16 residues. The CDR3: CASSSGSGGAYNEQFF. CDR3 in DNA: TGTGCCAGCAGTTCGGGAAGCGGGGGGGCCTACAATGAGCAGTTCTTC.

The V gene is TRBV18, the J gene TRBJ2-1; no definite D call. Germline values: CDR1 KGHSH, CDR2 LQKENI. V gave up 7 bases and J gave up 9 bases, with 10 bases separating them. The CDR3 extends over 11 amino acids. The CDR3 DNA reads TGTGCCAGCTTGGGCCCCGGTGAGCAGTTCTTC. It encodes CASLGPGEQFF. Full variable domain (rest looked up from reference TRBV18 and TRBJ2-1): NAGVMQNPRHLVRRRGQEARLRCSPMKGHSHVYWYRQLPEEGLKFMVYLQKENIIDESGMPKERFSAEFPKEGPSILRIQQVVRGDSAAYFCASLGPGEQFFGPGTRLTVL.

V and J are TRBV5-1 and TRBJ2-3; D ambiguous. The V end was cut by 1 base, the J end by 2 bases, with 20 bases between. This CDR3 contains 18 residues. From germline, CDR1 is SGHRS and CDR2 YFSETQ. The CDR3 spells CASSLRTNLRPPTDTQYF. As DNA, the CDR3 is TGCGCCAGCAGCTTGAGAACCAACCTGCGGCCGCCCACAGATACGCAGTATTTT.